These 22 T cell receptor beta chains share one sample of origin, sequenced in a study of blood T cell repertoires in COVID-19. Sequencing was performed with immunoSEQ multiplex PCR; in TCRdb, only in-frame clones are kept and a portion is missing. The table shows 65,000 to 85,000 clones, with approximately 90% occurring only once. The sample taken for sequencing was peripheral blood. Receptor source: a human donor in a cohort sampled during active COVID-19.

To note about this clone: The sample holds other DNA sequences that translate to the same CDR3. CDR3 residues: CASRRGTSGGYNEQFF. In nucleotides, the CDR3 is TGTGCCAGCAGGCGTGGGACTAGCGGGGGATACAATGAGCAGTTCTTC. The rearrangement uses TRBV27 and TRBJ2-1, with TRBD2 identical over 14 bases. V shed 6 bases and J 4 bases; nucleotides not matched to a gene: 5. The CDR3 covers 16 residues. The V gene's germline CDR1 is MNHEY and CDR2 SMNVEV (reference sequence).

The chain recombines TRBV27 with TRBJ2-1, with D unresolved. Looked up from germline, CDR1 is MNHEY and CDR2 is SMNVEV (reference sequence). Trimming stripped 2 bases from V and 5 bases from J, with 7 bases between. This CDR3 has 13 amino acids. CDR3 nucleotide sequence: TGTGCCAGCAGTTTAGGGCTCAACAATGAGCAGTTCTTC. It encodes CASSLGLNNEQFF.

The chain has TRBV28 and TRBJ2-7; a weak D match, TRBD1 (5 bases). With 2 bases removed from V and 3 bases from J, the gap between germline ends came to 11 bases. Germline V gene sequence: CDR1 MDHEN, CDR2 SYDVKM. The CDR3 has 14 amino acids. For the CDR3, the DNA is TGTGCCAGCAGTTTACAGGGCGGAAACTACGAGCAGTACTTC. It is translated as CASSLQGGNYEQYF.

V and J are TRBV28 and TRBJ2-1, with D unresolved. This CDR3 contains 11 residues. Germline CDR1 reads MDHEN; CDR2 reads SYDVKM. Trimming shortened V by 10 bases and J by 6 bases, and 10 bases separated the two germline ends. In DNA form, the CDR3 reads TGTGCCACCGTGGTAGCCAATGAGCAGTTCTTC. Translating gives CATVVANEQFF.

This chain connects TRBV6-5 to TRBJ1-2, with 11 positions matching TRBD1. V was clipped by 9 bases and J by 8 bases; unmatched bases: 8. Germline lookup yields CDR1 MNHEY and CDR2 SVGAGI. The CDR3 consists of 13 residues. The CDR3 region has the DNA TGTGCCAGGCCGGGACAGGGGGGTGGAGGCTACACCTTC. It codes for CARPGQGGGGYTF.

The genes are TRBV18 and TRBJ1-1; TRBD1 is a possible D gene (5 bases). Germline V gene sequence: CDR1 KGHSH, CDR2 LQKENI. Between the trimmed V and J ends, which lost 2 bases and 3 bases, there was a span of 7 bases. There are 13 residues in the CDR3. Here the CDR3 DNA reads TGTGCCAGCTCACCAGGGGCCGACACTGAAGCTTTCTTT. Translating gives CASSPGADTEAFF. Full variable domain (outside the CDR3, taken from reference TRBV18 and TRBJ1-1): NAGVMQNPRHLVRRRGQEARLRCSPMKGHSHVYWYRQLPEEGLKFMVYLQKENIIDESGMPKERFSAEFPKEGPSILRIQQVVRGDSAAYFCASSPGADTEAFFGQGTRLTVV.

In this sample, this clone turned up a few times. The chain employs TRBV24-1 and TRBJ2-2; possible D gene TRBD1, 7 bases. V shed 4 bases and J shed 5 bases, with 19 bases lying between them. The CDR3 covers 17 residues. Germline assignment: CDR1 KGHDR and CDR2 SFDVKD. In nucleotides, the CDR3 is TGTGCCACCAGTGACGCCCTCAGGGGGGTGGGAACCGGGGAGCTGTTTTTT. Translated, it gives CATSDALRGVGTGELFF.

The chain's CDR3 is CASSIMGGTVATNEKLFF. In nucleotides, the CDR3 is TGTGCCAGTAGTATAATGGGTGGGACAGTTGCAACTAATGAAAAACTGTTTTTT. The gene calls are TRBV19 and TRBJ1-4, with 7 bases matching TRBD1. V trimming: 2 bases; J trimming: 0 bases; junction bases outside the gene matches: 9. The V gene's germline CDR1 is LNHDA and CDR2 SQIVND (reference sequence). The CDR3 spans 18 residues.

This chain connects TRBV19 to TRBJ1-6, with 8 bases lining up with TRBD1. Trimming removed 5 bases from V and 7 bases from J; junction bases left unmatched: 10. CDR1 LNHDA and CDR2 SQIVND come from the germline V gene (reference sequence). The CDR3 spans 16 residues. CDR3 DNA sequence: TGTGCCAGTAGTGCCACAGGGGGTATGGGGAATTCACCCCTCCACTTT. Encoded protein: CASSATGGMGNSPLHF.

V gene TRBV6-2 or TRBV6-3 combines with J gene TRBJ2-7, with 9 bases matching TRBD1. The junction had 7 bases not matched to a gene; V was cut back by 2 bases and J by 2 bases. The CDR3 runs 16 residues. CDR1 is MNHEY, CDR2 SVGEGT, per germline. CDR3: CASSYISGTGPYEQYF. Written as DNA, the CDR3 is TGTGCCAGCAGTTACATCTCCGGGACAGGGCCCTACGAGCAGTACTTC.

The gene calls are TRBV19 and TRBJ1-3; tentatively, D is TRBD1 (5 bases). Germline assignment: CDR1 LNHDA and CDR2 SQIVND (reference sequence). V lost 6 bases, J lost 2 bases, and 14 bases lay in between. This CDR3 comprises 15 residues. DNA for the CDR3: TGTGCCAGTAGCTTTCCCCCAGGGACTGGAAACACCATATATTTT. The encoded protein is CASSFPPGTGNTIYF.

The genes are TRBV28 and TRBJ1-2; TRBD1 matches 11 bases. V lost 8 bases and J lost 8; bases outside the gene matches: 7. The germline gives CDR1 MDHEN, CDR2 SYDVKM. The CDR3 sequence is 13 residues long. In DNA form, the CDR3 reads TGTGCCAGCCGGACAGGGGGCGCCCGCGGCTACACCTTC. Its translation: CASRTGGARGYTF.

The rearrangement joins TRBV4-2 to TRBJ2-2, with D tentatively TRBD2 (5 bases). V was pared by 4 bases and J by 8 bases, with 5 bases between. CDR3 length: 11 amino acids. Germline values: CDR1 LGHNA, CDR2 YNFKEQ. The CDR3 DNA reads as TGTGCCAGCAGCCGAGGGGGGGAGCTGTTTTTT. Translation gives CASSRGGELFF.

The CDR3 coding sequence is TGTGCCAGCAGCTTAGTTCGGGAGACCCAGTACTTC. It specifies CASSLVRETQYF. The chain has TRBV7-9 and TRBJ2-5; D is unresolved. Germline V gene sequence: CDR1 SEHNR, CDR2 FQNEAQ (reference sequence). This CDR3 is built from 12 residues. V shed 1 base and J shed 5 bases, with 5 bases lying between them.

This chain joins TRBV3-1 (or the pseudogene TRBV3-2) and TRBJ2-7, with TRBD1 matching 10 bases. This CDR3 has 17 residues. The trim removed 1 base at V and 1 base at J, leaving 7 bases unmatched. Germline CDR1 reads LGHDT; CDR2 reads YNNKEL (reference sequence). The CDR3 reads CASSQALPGQGSYEQYF. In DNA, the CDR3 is TGTGCCAGCAGCCAAGCGCTCCCGGGACAGGGGTCCTACGAGCAGTACTTC.

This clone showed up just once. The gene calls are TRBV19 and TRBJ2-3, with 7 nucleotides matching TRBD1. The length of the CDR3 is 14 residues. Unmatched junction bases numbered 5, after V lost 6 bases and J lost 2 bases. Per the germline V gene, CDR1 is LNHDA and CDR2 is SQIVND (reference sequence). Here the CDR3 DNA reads TGTGCCAGTAGGGGGGACAGCTACACAGATACGCAGTATTTT. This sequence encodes CASRGDSYTDTQYF. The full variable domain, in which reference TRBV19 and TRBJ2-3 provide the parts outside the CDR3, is DGGITQSPKYLFRKEGQNVTLSCEQNLNHDAMYWYRQDPGQGLRLIYYSQIVNDFQKGDIAEGYSVSREKKESFPLTVTSAQKNPTAFYLCASRGDSYTDTQYFGPGTRLTVL.

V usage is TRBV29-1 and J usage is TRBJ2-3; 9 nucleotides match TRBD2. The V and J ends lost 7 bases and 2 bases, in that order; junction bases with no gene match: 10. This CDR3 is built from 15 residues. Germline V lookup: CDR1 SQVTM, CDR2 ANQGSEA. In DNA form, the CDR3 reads TGCAGCGGCGCGGGGGGGAGGGGAGCCACAGATACGCAGTATTTT. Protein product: CSGAGGRGATDTQYF.

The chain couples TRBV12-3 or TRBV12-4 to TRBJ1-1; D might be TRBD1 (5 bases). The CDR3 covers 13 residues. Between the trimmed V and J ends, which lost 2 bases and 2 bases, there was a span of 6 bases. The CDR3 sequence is CASSLQGNTEAFF. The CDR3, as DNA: TGTGCCAGCAGTTTACAGGGAAACACTGAAGCTTTCTTT.

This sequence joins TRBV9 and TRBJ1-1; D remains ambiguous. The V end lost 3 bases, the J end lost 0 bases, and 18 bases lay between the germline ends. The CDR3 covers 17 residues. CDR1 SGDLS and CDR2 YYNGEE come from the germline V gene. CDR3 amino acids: CASSADGNPWMNTEAFF. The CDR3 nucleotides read TGTGCCAGCAGCGCAGACGGGAACCCCTGGATGAACACTGAAGCTTTCTTT.

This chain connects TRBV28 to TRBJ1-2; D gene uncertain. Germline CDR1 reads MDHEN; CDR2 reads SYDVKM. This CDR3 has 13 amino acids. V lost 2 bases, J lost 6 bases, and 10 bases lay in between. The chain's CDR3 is CASSLAASDGYTF. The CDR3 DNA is TGTGCCAGCAGTTTAGCTGCGTCTGATGGCTACACCTTC.

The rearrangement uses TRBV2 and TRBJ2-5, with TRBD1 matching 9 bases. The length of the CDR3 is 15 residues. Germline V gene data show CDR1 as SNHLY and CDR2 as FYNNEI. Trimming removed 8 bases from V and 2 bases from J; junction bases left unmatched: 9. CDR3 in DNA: TGTGCCAGCTTGGGACAGGGTTCTTTTCAAGAGACCCAGTACTTC. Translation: CASLGQGSFQETQYF.

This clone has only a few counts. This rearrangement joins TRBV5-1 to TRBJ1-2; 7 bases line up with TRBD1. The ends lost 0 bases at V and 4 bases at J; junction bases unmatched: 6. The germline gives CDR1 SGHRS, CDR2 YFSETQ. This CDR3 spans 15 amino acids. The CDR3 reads CASSLDPGQTYGYTF. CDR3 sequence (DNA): TGCGCCAGCAGCTTGGATCCGGGACAGACCTATGGCTACACCTTC. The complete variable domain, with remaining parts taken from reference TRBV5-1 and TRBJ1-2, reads KAGVTQTPRYLIKTRGQQVTLSCSPISGHRSVSWYQQTPGQGLQFLFEYFSETQRNKGNFPGRFSGRQFSNSRSEMNVSTLELGDSALYLCASSLDPGQTYGYTFGSGTRLTVV.